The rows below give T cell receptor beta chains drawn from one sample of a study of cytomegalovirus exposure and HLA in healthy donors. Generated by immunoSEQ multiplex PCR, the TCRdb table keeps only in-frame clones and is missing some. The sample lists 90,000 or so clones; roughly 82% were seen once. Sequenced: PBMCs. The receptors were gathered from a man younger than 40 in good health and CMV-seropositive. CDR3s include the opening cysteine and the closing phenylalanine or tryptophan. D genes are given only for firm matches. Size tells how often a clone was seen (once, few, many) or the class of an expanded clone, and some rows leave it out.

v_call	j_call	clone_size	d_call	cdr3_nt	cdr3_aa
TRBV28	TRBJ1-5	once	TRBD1	TGTGCCAGCAGGCCCTACAGGGGAAGGCAGCCCCAGCATTTT	CASRPYRGRQPQHF
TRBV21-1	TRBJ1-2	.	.	TGTGCCAGCAGCAACGATTCGGCGGGTGTGATGGCTAACTATGGCTACACCTTC	CASSNDSAGVMANYGYTF
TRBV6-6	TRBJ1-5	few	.	TGTGCCAGCAGTTACATCGACAGATCGAATCAGCCCCAGCATTTT	CASSYIDRSNQPQHF
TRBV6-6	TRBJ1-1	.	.	TGTGCCAGCAGAGGCCCCACGGGTACGAAAGCTTTCTTT	CASRGPTGTKAFF
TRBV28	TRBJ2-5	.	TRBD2	TGTGCCAGCAGTTTATTGGTGGGGGAAGCGGGAGGTCAAGAGACCCAGTACTTC	CASSLLVGEAGGQETQYF
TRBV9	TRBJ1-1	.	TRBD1	TGTGCCAGCAGCGTAGTGGGAAAACCGGGACAGAGCATGAACACTGAAGCTTTCTTT	CASSVVGKPGQSMNTEAFF
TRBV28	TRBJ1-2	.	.	TGTGCCAGCAGGCAGGGTAGGGCAGGGGTTAACTATGGCTACACCTTC	CASRQGRAGVNYGYTF
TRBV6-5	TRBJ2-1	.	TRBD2	TGTGCCAGCAGTCCTAGCGGGAGCCCGGACAATGAGCAGTTCTTC	CASSPSGSPDNEQFF
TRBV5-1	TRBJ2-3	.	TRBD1	TGCGCCAGCAGCTTGGGGGGACAGCCTAGCACAGATACGCAGTATTTT	CASSLGGQPSTDTQYF
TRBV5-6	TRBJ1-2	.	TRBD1	TGTGCCAGCAGCTTGGACAGGGGTCCCTATGGCTACACCTTC	CASSLDRGPYGYTF
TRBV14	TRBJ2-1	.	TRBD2	TGTGCCAGCAGCCCTTACGGGACAGTAGCGGGAGTCCGAGAGCAGTTCTTC	CASSPYGTVAGVREQFF
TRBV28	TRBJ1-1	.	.	TGTGCCAGCAGCGACAGCGCCGAAGCTTTCTTT	CASSDSAEAFF
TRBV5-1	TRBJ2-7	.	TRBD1	TGCGCCAGCAGGACAGGGGGCGACGAGCAGTACTTC	CASRTGGDEQYF
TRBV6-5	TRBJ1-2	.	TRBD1	TGTGCCAGCAGTTACTCGGACAGGGGCTATGGCTACACCTTC	CASSYSDRGYGYTF
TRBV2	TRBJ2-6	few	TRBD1	TGTGCCAGCAGCTTTTCACGGGACAGGGTGGCTGGGGCCAACGTCCTGACTTTC	CASSFSRDRVAGANVLTF
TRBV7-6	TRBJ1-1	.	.	TGTGCCAGCAGCGGACAGTTGAACACTGAAGCTTTCTTT	CASSGQLNTEAFF
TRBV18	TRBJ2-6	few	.	TGTGCCAGCTCACCACCCCGGAGTGGGGCCAACGTCCTGACTTTC	CASSPPRSGANVLTF
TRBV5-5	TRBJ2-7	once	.	TGTGCCAGCAGCTTCGGGGGACGCTCCTACGAGCAGTACTTC	CASSFGGRSYEQYF
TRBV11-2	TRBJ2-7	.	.	TGTGCCAGCAGCTTACTCGCCGGGACCTACGAGCAGTACTTC	CASSLLAGTYEQYF
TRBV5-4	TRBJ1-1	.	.	TGTGCCAGCAGGCCCGGGGTCCTGAACACTGAAGCTTTCTTT	CASRPGVLNTEAFF
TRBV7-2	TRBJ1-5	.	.	TGTGCCAGCAGCTCTACTGGGACATCTTATAGCAATCAGCCCCAGCATTTT	CASSSTGTSYSNQPQHF
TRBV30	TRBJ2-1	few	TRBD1	TGTGCCTGGACACATTCTTGGGGGGACAGGGGGCACGGTGAGCAGTTCTTC	CAWTHSWGDRGHGEQFF
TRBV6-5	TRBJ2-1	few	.	TGTGCCAGCAGTTACCTGGCCGGGGAGCAGTTCTTC	CASSYLAGEQFF
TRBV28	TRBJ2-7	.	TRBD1	TGTGCCAGCAGTTTGACAGGGGGCTCTGCGACGGGCTACGAGCAGTACTTC	CASSLTGGSATGYEQYF
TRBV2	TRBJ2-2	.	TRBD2	TGTGCCAGCAGTGAAATGGTAGCGGGATCGAACACCGGGGAGCTGTTTTTT	CASSEMVAGSNTGELFF
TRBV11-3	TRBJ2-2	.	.	TGTGCCAGCAGCTTGAGGAGGGAGTCAGACACCGGGGAGCTGTTTTTT	CASSLRRESDTGELFF
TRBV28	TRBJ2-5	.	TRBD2	TGTGCCAGCAGGATGGGAGGGAGTGGGGAGACCCAGTACTTC	CASRMGGSGETQYF
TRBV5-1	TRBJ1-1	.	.	TGCGCCAGCAGCTTGCCAGGGGCCGACACTGAAGCTTTCTTT	CASSLPGADTEAFF
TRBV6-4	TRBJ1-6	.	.	TGTGCCAGCAGGATGACAGTCGATTCACCCCTCCACTTT	CASRMTVDSPLHF
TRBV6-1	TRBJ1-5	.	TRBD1	TGTGCCAGCAGTAATACAGGGGCCCGGCAGCCCCAGCATTTT	CASSNTGARQPQHF
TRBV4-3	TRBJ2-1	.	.	TGCGCCAGCAGCCAGGGGACTTCCAACTACAATGAGCAGTTCTTC	CASSQGTSNYNEQFF
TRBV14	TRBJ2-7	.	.	TGTGCCAGCAGCCAAGATCCCCCAGGGGTGGGCGAGCAGTACTTC	CASSQDPPGVGEQYF
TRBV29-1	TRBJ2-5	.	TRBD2	TGCAGCGTGCGCCTAGCGGGAACGGGGGAGCAGTACTTC	CSVRLAGTGEQYF
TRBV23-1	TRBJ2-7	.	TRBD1	TGCGCCAGCAGTCCAGGGACAGGGGTTGACGAGCAGTACTTC	CASSPGTGVDEQYF
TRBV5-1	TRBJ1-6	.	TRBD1	TGCGCCAGCAGCTTGGACCGGACAGGGAATTCACCCCTCCACTTT	CASSLDRTGNSPLHF
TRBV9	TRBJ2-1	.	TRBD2	TGTGCCAGCAGCGTAGGCGGGAGGGGGTTGAATGAGCAGTTCTTC	CASSVGGRGLNEQFF
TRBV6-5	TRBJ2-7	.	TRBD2	TGTGCCAGCAGTGGGCTAGCGGGAGGCTTGAACTTC	CASSGLAGGLNF
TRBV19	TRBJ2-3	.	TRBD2	TGTGCCAGTAGTCCAGCGGGAGGGCCCACAGATACGCAGTATTTT	CASSPAGGPTDTQYF
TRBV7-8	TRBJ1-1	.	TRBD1	TGTGCCAGCAGCTTAGAGGAGGGGGCTACAGGGTTAGGTGAAGCTTTCTTT	CASSLEEGATGLGEAFF
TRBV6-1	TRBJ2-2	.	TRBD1	TGTGCCAGCAAAGGACAGGTGGTAACCGGGGAGCTGTTTTTT	CASKGQVVTGELFF
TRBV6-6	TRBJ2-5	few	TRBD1	TGTGCCAGCAGTTACTCGAGAGCAGGGGGAGAGACCCAGTACTTC	CASSYSRAGGETQYF
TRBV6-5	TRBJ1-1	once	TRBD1	TGTGCCAGCACCGGACAGGGGGCTGGGAGCACTGAAGCTTTCTTT	CASTGQGAGSTEAFF
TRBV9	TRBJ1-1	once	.	TGTGCCAGCAGCGTCTTAGGAGGAGCGTTAAACACTGAAGCTTTCTTT	CASSVLGGALNTEAFF
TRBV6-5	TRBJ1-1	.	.	TGTGCCAGCAGCGGGACACCTAGATTCGAAGCTTTCTTT	CASSGTPRFEAFF
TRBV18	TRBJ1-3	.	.	TGTGCCAGCTCACCCGCTCGCGGGCCCTCTGGAAACACCATATATTTT	CASSPARGPSGNTIYF
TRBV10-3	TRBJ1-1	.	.	TGTGCCATCAGTGATACAGGGAAAGGTGAAGCTTTCTTT	CAISDTGKGEAFF
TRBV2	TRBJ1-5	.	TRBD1	TGTGCCAGTCGACAGGGGGGAGAAGAGCCCCAGCATTTT	CASRQGGEEPQHF
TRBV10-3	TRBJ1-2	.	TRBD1	TGCGCCATCAGTCTTCCGGACAGGGGCAACTATGGCTACACCTTC	CAISLPDRGNYGYTF
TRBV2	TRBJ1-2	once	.	TGTGCCAGCAGTGACACGGGGGTGGACTATGGCTACACCTTC	CASSDTGVDYGYTF